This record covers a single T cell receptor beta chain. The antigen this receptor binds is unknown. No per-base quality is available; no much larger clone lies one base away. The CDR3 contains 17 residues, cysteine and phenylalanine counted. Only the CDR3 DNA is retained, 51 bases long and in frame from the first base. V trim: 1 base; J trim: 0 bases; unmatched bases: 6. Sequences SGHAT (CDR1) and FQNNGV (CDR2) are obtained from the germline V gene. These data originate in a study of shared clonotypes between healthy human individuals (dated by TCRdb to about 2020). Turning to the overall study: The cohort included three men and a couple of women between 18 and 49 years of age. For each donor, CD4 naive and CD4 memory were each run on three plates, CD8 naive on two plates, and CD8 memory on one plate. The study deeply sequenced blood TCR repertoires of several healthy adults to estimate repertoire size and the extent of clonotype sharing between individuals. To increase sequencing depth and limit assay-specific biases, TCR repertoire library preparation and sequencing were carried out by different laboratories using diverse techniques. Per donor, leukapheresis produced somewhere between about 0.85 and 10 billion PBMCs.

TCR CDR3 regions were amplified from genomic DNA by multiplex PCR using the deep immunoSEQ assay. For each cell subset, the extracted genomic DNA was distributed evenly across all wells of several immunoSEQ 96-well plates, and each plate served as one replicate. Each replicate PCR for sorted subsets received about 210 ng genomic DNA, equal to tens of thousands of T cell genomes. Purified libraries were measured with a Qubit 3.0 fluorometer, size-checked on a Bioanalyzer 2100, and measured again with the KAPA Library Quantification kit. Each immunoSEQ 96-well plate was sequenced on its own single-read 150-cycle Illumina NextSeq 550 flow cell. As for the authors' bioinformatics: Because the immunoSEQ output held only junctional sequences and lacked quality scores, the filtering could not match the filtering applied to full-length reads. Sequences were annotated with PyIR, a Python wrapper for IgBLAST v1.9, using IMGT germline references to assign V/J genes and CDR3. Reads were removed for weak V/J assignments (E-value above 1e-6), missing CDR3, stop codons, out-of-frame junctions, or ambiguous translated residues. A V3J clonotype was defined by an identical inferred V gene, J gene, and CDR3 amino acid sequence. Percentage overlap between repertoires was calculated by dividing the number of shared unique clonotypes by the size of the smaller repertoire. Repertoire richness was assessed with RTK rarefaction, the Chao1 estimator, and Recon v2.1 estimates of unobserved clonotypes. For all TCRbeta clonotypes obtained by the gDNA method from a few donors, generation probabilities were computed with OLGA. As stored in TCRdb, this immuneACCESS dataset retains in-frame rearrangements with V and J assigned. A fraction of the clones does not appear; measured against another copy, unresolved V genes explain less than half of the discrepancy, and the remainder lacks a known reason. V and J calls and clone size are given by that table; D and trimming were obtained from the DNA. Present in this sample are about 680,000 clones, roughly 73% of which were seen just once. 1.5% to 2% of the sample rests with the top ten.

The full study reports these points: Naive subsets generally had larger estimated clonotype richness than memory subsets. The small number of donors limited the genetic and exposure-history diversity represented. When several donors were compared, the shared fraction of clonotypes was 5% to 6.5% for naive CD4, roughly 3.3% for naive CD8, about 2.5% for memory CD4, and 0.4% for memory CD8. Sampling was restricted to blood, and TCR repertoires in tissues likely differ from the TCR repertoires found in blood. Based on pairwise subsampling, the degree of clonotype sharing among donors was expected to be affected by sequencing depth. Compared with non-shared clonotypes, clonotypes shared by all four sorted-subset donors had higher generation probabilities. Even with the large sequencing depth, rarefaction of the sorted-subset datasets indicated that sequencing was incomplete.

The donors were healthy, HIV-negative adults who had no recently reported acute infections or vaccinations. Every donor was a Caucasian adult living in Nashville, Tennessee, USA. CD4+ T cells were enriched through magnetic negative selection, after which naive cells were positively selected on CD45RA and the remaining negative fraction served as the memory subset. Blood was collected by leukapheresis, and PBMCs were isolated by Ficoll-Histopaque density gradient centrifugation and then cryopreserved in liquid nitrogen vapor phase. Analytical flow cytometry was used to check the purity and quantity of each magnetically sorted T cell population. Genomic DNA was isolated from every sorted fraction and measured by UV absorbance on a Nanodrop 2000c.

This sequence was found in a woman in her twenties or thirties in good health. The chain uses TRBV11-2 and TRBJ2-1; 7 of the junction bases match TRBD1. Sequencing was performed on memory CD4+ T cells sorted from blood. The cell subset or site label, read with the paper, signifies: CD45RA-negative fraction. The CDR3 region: CASSLGGQASSYNEQFF. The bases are TGTGCCAGCAGCTTAGGCGGACAGGCGAGCTCCTACAATGAGCAGTTCTTC.